The next 17 T cell receptor beta chains were all read from a single sample in a study of identical twins. MiXCR, applied by TCRdb to the 5' RACE reads, yields one record per CDR3 protein. The table includes 200,000 to 250,000 distinct CDR3 sequences, 5.5% to 7.5% detected once. These data also featured in a second study, about T cells expressing NK-cell markers.

The sequencing input was CD8+ T cells sorted from blood. The receptor set was obtained from a woman in her late teens or twenties in good health.

V gene TRBV10-3 combines with J gene TRBJ2-7; 9 bases are a match to TRBD1. Germline V gene lookup returns CDR1 ENHRY and CDR2 SYGVKD. CDR3 size: 15 residues. The J segment lost 3 bases and the V segment lost 4 bases, leaving 7 bases of the junction unmatched. The CDR3 sequence is CAISVGRDRDYEQYF. The CDR3 DNA is TGTGCCATCAGTGTCGGGCGGGACAGGGACTACGAGCAGTACTTC.

A few counts support this clonotype. The rearrangement uses TRBV12-3 or TRBV12-4 and TRBJ1-1; D remains unclear. This CDR3 has 13 residues. Trimming removed 6 bases at V and 8 bases at J, with 16 bases between. The CDR3 DNA sequence: TGTGCCAGCAGCCCCCTTAGGACGTTCGAAGCTTTCTTT. Residues: CASSPLRTFEAFF.

CDR3 region: CATSLGWGAYEQYF. DNA for the CDR3: TGCGCCACCTCTCTTGGTTGGGGAGCCTACGAGCAGTACTTC. This rearrangement joins TRBV5-1 to TRBJ2-7, with D possibly TRBD2 on 5 matching bases. V was trimmed by 9 bases and J by 2 bases, leaving 18 bases between them. The CDR3 is made up of 14 amino acids. Germline lookup yields CDR1 SGHRS and CDR2 YFSETQ.

This clonotype was detected once. The chain combines TRBV27 with TRBJ2-2; D is uncertain. V lost 8 bases and J 5 bases, leaving 15 bases between the germline ends. This CDR3 is 14 amino acids long. Germline V gene lookup returns CDR1 MNHEY and CDR2 SMNVEV (reference sequence). The CDR3, as DNA: TGTGCCAGCTTGCCTTTGGGGTCGACCGGGGAGCTGTTTTTT. Amino acids: CASLPLGSTGELFF.

At least ten counts were recorded for this clonotype. This chain uses TRBV12-3 or TRBV12-4 with TRBJ1-5; D not certain. V lost 3 bases and J lost 7, with 10 bases in between. The CDR3 extends over 13 amino acids. For the CDR3, the DNA is TGTGCCAGCAGTTTTGGTTTCCCACAGCCCCAGCATTTT. It yields the protein CASSFGFPQPQHF.

This clonotype was observed a few times. This chain connects TRBV12-3 or TRBV12-4 to TRBJ1-2; D is undetermined. There are 12 residues in the CDR3. Between the trimmed V and J ends, which lost 5 bases and 7 bases, there was a span of 11 bases. DNA for the CDR3: TGTGCCAGCAGTCCGTCTAAGCTTGGCTACACCTTC. Protein sequence: CASSPSKLGYTF.

This clonotype was observed at least ten times. The rearrangement joins TRBV11-2 to TRBJ2-3, with D maybe TRBD1 (5 bases). V shed 1 base and J shed 3 bases, with 11 bases lying between them. CDR3 length: 15 amino acids. Germline V gene lookup returns CDR1 SGHAT and CDR2 FQNNGV. The CDR3 loop is CASSLVPGITDTQYF. The CDR3 DNA is TGTGCCAGCAGCTTAGTTCCAGGGATTACAGATACGCAGTATTTT.

This clonotype has only a few counts. The chain links TRBV4-3 to TRBJ2-2; maybe TRBD1 (5 bases). Germline-derived CDR1 and CDR2 are LGHNA and YSLEER. Trimming left V 4 bases short and J 0 bases short, with 15 bases between. The CDR3 sequence is 17 residues long. The DNA for the CDR3 is TGCGCCAGCAGCCGAAAACTCCAGGGCACGAACACCGGGGAGCTGTTTTTT. This codes for CASSRKLQGTNTGELFF.

V gene TRBV7-6 combines with J gene TRBJ1-1; unclear D gene. The V end was cut by 3 bases, the J end by 11 bases, with 16 bases between. From germline, CDR1 is SGHVS and CDR2 FNYEAQ. The CDR3 has 13 residues. The CDR3 loop is CASSLKINGRAFF. The CDR3 DNA sequence: TGTGCCAGCAGCTTGAAAATCAACGGTCGGGCTTTCTTT. Together with reference TRBV7-6 and TRBJ1-1, the CDR3 gives the full variable domain: GAGVSQSPRYKVTKRGQDVALRCDPISGHVSLYWYRQALGQGPEFLTYFNYEAQQDKSGLPNDRFSAERPEGSISTLTIQRTEQRDSAMYRCASSLKINGRAFFGQGTRLTVV.

The gene calls are TRBV11-2 and TRBJ2-1; the D gene is possibly TRBD2 (6 bases). The ends were cut back, 7 bases at V and 1 base at J, with 23 bases in the middle. This CDR3 is built from 18 residues. Germline V gene data show CDR1 as SGHAT and CDR2 as FQNNGV. The CDR3 DNA sequence: TGTGCCAGCATCGTTCGTTCCGCCCTAGCGAGATCCTACAATGAGCAGTTCTTC. It encodes CASIVRSALARSYNEQFF.

Ten or more counts support this clonotype. The chain is built from TRBV5-1 and TRBJ1-5; D may be TRBD1 (6 bases). The germline CDR1 and CDR2 sequences are SGHRS and YFSETQ. The CDR3 covers 13 residues. Trimming pared 5 bases from V and 5 bases from J, leaving 11 bases between. The CDR3: CASSQPGDQPQHF. The CDR3 DNA follows: TGCGCCAGCAGTCAACCAGGGGATCAGCCCCAGCATTTT.

The chain recombines TRBV11-2 with TRBJ1-1, with D possibly matching TRBD1 (6 bases). Germline-derived CDR1 and CDR2 are SGHAT and FQNNGV. CDR3 length equals 16 residues. V dropped 4 bases and J dropped 1 base, with 16 bases sitting between them. The CDR3 DNA sequence: TGTGCCAGCAGCTCGTGGGGTGGGGGCCGGAACACTGAAGCTTTCTTT. Translating gives CASSSWGGGRNTEAFF.

This chain links TRBV20-1 with TRBJ2-1; weak D call: TRBD2 (5 bases). Germline CDR1 DFQATT, CDR2 SNEGSKA (reference sequence). The CDR3 runs 16 residues. V lost 3 bases and J 4 bases, leaving 19 bases between the germline ends. The CDR3 here is CSASSYRAEEYNEQFF. In DNA form, the CDR3 reads TGCAGTGCTAGCTCGTACCGGGCGGAGGAGTACAATGAGCAGTTCTTC.

This clonotype was seen a few times. The CDR3 nucleotides are TGTGCCATCAGTGAATTCAGGGGGGCGAAAGATACGCAGTATTTT. Its protein is CAISEFRGAKDTQYF. This rearrangement joins TRBV10-3 to TRBJ2-3; a possible D gene is TRBD1 (7 bases). V was cut by 3 bases and J by 5 bases, with 15 bases left in between. The CDR3 is 15 amino acids. CDR1 is ENHRY and CDR2 is SYGVKD in the germline V gene.

Only a few counts were recorded for this clonotype. The V gene is TRBV5-6, the J gene TRBJ1-1; no definite D call. This CDR3 contains 16 residues. Germline values: CDR1 SGHDT, CDR2 YYEEEE. Between the trimmed V and J ends, which lost 0 bases and 6 bases, there was a span of 18 bases. In nucleotides, the CDR3 is TGTGCCAGCAGCTTGGGACATACAGTCAGGACCGCTGAAGCTTTCTTT. Its protein product is CASSLGHTVRTAEAFF.

This clonotype was observed many times. A junction end diverges from the germline sequence, so it may reflect a read error. The rearrangement links TRBV13 to TRBJ2-2; D ambiguous. Germline V gene lookup returns CDR1 PRHDT and CDR2 FYEKMQ (reference sequence). This CDR3 contains 13 residues. CDR3 protein: CASSLGSTGELFF. In nucleotides, the CDR3 is TGTGCCAGCAGTTTAGGTAGCACCGGGGAGCTGTTTTTT.

The chain couples TRBV7-8 to TRBJ1-3; weak D call: TRBD1 (6 bases). Looked up from germline, CDR1 is SGHVS and CDR2 is FQNEAQ. The germline V and J ends were trimmed by 2 bases and 0 bases, with 14 bases remaining between them. There are 17 residues in the CDR3. The CDR3 sequence: CASSLIIRDISGNTIYF. The DNA for the CDR3 is TGTGCCAGCAGCTTAATTATCCGGGACATCTCTGGAAACACCATATATTTT.